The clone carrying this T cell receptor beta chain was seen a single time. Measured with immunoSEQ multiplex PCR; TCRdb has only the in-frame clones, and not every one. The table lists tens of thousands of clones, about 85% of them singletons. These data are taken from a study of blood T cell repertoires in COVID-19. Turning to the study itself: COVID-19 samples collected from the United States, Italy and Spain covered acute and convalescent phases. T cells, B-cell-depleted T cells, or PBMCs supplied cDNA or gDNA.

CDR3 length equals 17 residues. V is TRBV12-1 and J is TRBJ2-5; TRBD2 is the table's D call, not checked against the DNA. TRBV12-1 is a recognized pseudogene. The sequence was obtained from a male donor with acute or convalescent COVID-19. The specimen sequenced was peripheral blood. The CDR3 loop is CASSFEGGRIYWETQYF. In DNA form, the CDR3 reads TGTGCCAGCAGCTTTGAAGGAGGGAGGATCTACTGGGAGACCCAGTACTTC.